This TCR beta chain originates from a study of CD8+ T cells in alopecia areata. With 1 base clipped from V and 1 base from J, the junction kept 3 bases outside the gene matches. The CDR3 has 16 residues. The germline CDR1 and CDR2 sequences are LGHNA and YSLEER. Investigators isolated RNA and reverse transcribed it into cDNA to act as the sequencing template. Sequenced by immunoSEQ multiplex PCR; TCRdb stores in-frame clones only, minus some. The sample has 150,000 to 200,000 clones; around 49% are singletons. As to treatment: oral pan-JAK inhibitor, 5-10 mg twice daily. The rearrangement links TRBV4-3 to TRBJ2-2, with 7 bases lining up with TRBD1. Sample: CD8+ T cells sorted from blood, taken at approximately week 51, from a patient treated with tofacitinib. This receptor was identified in a human donor with alopecia areata. CDR3 nucleotides: TGCGCCAGCAGCCAAGGGGACAGAAAGAACACCGGGGAGCTGTTTTTT. Translation gives CASSQGDRKNTGELFF.